Listed below are T cell receptor beta chains from one sample, sequenced in a study of blood T cell repertoires in COVID-19. The assay was immunoSEQ multiplex PCR, and TCRdb's table has in-frame clones only and misses some. In the table there are more than 85,000 clones, nearly 90% of which are singletons. The sequenced sample consisted of peripheral blood. These receptors were taken from a man between 65 and 85 years old with acute or convalescent COVID-19. The CDR3 runs from the conserved cysteine through the conserved F or W. Each record gives: V gene, D gene, J gene, clone size, CDR3 protein, CDR3 DNA. D genes are given only for firm matches. The size field is filled for only some rows; it gives once, few, many or a size class.

V: TRBV6-2/TRBV6-3; D: TRBD1; J: TRBJ1-1; size: .; CDR3: CASSYLQGINTEAFF; DNA: TGTGCCAGCAGCTATTTACAGGGGATTAACACTGAAGCTTTCTTT
V: TRBV7-8; D: TRBD2; J: TRBJ2-3; size: .; CDR3: CASSSQGLLAGTTDTQYF; DNA: TGTGCCAGCAGCTCCCAGGGGTTACTAGCGGGGACCACAGATACGCAGTATTTT
V: TRBV6-5; D: .; J: TRBJ1-3; size: .; CDR3: CASRSLSGNTIYF; DNA: TGTGCCAGCAGATCCCTCTCTGGAAACACCATATATTTT
V: TRBV5-1; D: TRBD2; J: TRBJ2-7; size: .; CDR3: CASSLGGGRSYEQYF; DNA: TGCGCCAGCAGCTTGGGCGGGGGTAGATCCTACGAGCAGTACTTC
V: TRBV2; D: TRBD1; J: TRBJ2-3; size: .; CDR3: CASSEGQPSTDTQYF; DNA: TGTGCCAGCAGTGAGGGACAGCCGAGCACAGATACGCAGTATTTT
V: TRBV11-2; D: .; J: TRBJ2-1; size: few; CDR3: CASSAGGPGWWFF; DNA: TGTGCCAGCAGCGCCGGGGGGCCGGGGTGGTGGTTCTTC
V: TRBV21-1; D: .; J: TRBJ1-6; size: once; CDR3: CASSKRPQGIRNSPLHF; DNA: TGTGCCAGCAGCAAACGGCCACAGGGAATTCGGAATTCACCCCTCCACTTT
V: TRBV15; D: .; J: TRBJ2-5; size: .; CDR3: CATSRETGLGTQYF; DNA: TGTGCCACCAGCAGAGAAACAGGGTTGGGGACCCAGTACTTC
V: TRBV29-1; D: TRBD2; J: TRBJ2-3; size: .; CDR3: CSVALAGGTDTQYF; DNA: TGCAGCGTTGCCCTAGCGGGAGGGACAGATACGCAGTATTTT
V: TRBV28; D: TRBD1; J: TRBJ1-3; size: .; CDR3: CASSWARGLGNTIYF; DNA: TGTGCCAGCAGTTGGGCCAGGGGGCTTGGAAACACCATATATTTT
V: TRBV29-1; D: .; J: TRBJ2-3; size: .; CDR3: CSHGRDSTDTQYF; DNA: TGCAGCCATGGCAGGGATAGCACAGATACGCAGTATTTT
V: TRBV6-5; D: .; J: TRBJ2-7; size: .; CDR3: CASIPSGAGFYEQYF; DNA: TGTGCCAGCATCCCCAGTGGGGCAGGGTTCTACGAGCAGTACTTC
V: TRBV30; D: .; J: TRBJ1-5; size: .; CDR3: CAWGVEGNQPQHF; DNA: TGTGCCTGGGGAGTTGAGGGTAATCAGCCCCAGCATTTT
V: TRBV28; D: .; J: TRBJ2-3; size: .; CDR3: CASSLPPTDTQYF; DNA: TGTGCCAGCAGTTTACCGCCTACCGATACGCAGTATTTT
V: TRBV10-3; D: TRBD1; J: TRBJ1-3; size: .; CDR3: CAIILGQGRGHGGNTIYF; DNA: TGTGCCATCATTCTTGGACAGGGTCGAGGGCATGGGGGAAACACCATATATTTT
V: TRBV19; D: TRBD1; J: TRBJ1-1; size: .; CDR3: CASSSRTGRPTEAFF; DNA: TGTGCCAGTAGTTCACGGACAGGGCGGCCCACTGAAGCTTTCTTT
V: TRBV30; D: TRBD1; J: TRBJ2-7; size: .; CDR3: CALKGTGDYEQYF; DNA: TGTGCGCTAAAGGGGACAGGGGATTACGAGCAGTACTTC
V: TRBV7-2; D: TRBD1; J: TRBJ1-6; size: .; CDR3: CASSSRTGRSNSPLHF; DNA: TGTGCCAGCAGCTCCCGGACAGGGAGGAGTAATTCACCCCTCCACTTT
V: TRBV19; D: .; J: TRBJ2-1; size: .; CDR3: CASSVQGDAYEQFF; DNA: TGTGCCAGTAGTGTGCAGGGTGATGCGTATGAGCAGTTCTTC